The 30 T cell receptor beta chains below all came from one sample that was sequenced in a study of blood T cell repertoires in COVID-19. Here immunoSEQ multiplex PCR was the method, and the copy in TCRdb shows in-frame clones only, minus some. The sample holds about 250,000 clones, more than 70% seen once. The sample taken for sequencing was peripheral blood. All receptors come from a woman aged 35 to 49 who had recovered from COVID-19.

The chain combines TRBV30 with TRBJ1-2, with TRBD1 matching over 7 bases. After removal of 6 bases from V and 7 bases from J, the junction contained 11 bases not matched to a gene. This CDR3 contains 13 residues. Germline V gene sequence: CDR1 GTSNPN, CDR2 SVGIG (reference sequence). This chain's CDR3 is CACQGGAWVGYTF. For the CDR3, the DNA is TGTGCCTGCCAAGGGGGCGCTTGGGTTGGCTACACCTTC.

The chain employs TRBV10-3 and TRBJ2-3; 15 bases match TRBD2. This CDR3 has 18 amino acids. Trimming removed 4 bases from V and 4 bases from J; junction bases left unmatched: 9. Germline-derived CDR1 and CDR2 are ENHRY and SYGVKD. CDR3 sequence (DNA): TGTGCCATCAGTGCCGGGACTAGCGGGAGGACGGGGGCAGATACGCAGTATTTT. It specifies CAISAGTSGRTGADTQYF.

For the CDR3, the DNA is TGTGCCAGCAGGACAGGGTTGGGTGGGACCCAGTACTTC. Protein: CASRTGLGGTQYF. The genes are TRBV2 and TRBJ2-5, with TRBD1 matching over 7 bases. The V segment lost 6 bases and the J segment 7 bases; nucleotides outside the gene matches: 8. Germline CDR1 is SNHLY and CDR2 is FYNNEI. The CDR3 totals 13 residues.

Notes on this clone: Other DNA sequences in the sample encode the same CDR3. The V gene is TRBV27, the J gene TRBJ1-1; weak D call: TRBD1 (5 bases). Trimming pared 5 bases from V and 4 bases from J, leaving 11 bases between. The CDR3 has 13 amino acids. The germline V gene has CDR1 MNHEY and CDR2 SMNVEV (reference sequence). CDR3 loop: CASSPPGGTEAFF. CDR3 DNA sequence: TGTGCCAGCAGTCCCCCGGGGGGCACTGAAGCTTTCTTT.

The chain combines TRBV30 with TRBJ2-2; D possibly corresponds to TRBD1 (6 bases). CDR3 length equals 14 residues. Germline-derived CDR1 and CDR2 are GTSNPN and SVGIG (reference sequence). V shed 1 base and J shed 0 bases, with 6 bases lying between them. CDR3 nucleotides: TGTGCCTGGAGTGCAGGGGCGAACACCGGGGAGCTGTTTTTT. Amino acid sequence: CAWSAGANTGELFF. Combining the CDR3 with reference TRBV30 and TRBJ2-2 gives the whole variable domain SQTIHQWPATLVQPVGSPLSLECTVEGTSNPNLYWYRQAAGRGLQLLFYSVGIGQISSEVPQNLSASRPQDRQFILSSKKLLLSDSGFYLCAWSAGANTGELFFGEGSRLTVL.

This chain links TRBV7-2 with TRBJ1-1, with 7 bases lining up with TRBD1. The CDR3 covers 14 residues. Losses at the gene ends were 8 bases for V and 4 bases for J; bases not matched to a gene: 10. Per germline, CDR1 SGHTA and CDR2 FQGNSA. The CDR3 bases are TGTGCCAGCGGCTATTTCCAGGGGGGCACTGAAGCTTTCTTT. Translating it yields CASGYFQGGTEAFF. Using reference TRBV7-2 and TRBJ1-1 for the parts outside the CDR3, the full variable domain is GAGVSQSPSNKVTEKGKDVELRCDPISGHTALYWYRQSLGQGLEFLIYFQGNSAPDKSGLPSDRFSAERTGGSVSTLTIQRTQQEDSAVYLCASGYFQGGTEAFFGQGTRLTVV.

The chain links TRBV10-3 to TRBJ2-5; TRBD2 might be the D (5 bases). The CDR3 covers 13 residues. Looked up from germline, CDR1 is ENHRY and CDR2 is SYGVKD. Deletions cut 4 bases from V and 8 bases from J, with 14 bases between. The CDR3, as DNA: TGTGCCATCAGTGTGTCGTGGGAGAGCACCCAGTACTTC. It specifies CAISVSWESTQYF.

This chain connects TRBV24-1 to TRBJ1-4; 7 positions match TRBD1. Trimming at V came to 2 bases and at J to 5 bases, leaving 4 bases not matched to a gene. CDR3 length: 15 amino acids. Germline loops: CDR1 KGHDR, CDR2 SFDVKD. DNA of the CDR3: TGTGCCACCAGTGATTCAACGACAGGGAATGAAAAACTGTTTTTT. Amino acid sequence: CATSDSTTGNEKLFF.

The V call is TRBV5-1, the J call TRBJ2-3; 7 nucleotides match TRBD1. J lost 2 bases, V lost 4 bases, and 7 bases had no gene match. The germline V gene has CDR1 SGHRS and CDR2 YFSETQ. The CDR3 runs 15 residues. The CDR3 spells CASSPTGLPTDTQYF. The CDR3 DNA reads as TGCGCCAGCAGCCCGACAGGGTTGCCCACAGATACGCAGTATTTT.

V and J are TRBV18 and TRBJ1-4; D possibly corresponds to TRBD1 (5 bases). Germline values: CDR1 KGHSH, CDR2 LQKENI. Between the trimmed V and J ends, which lost 2 bases and 6 bases, there was a span of 16 bases. This CDR3 is 16 amino acids long. DNA of the CDR3: TGTGCCAGCTCACCATTGGGCGCCGCGGGGGATGAAAAACTGTTTTTT. Its translation: CASSPLGAAGDEKLFF. Full variable domain (missing parts from reference TRBV18 and TRBJ1-4): NAGVMQNPRHLVRRRGQEARLRCSPMKGHSHVYWYRQLPEEGLKFMVYLQKENIIDESGMPKERFSAEFPKEGPSILRIQQVVRGDSAAYFCASSPLGAAGDEKLFFGSGTQLSVL.

The table lists this clone with a count of one. This chain uses TRBV19 with TRBJ2-1; 10 bases map to TRBD2. The V gene end was trimmed by 2 bases and the J gene end by 0 bases; junction bases not matched to a gene: 7. Germline V gene data show CDR1 as LNHDA and CDR2 as SQIVND (reference sequence). This CDR3 contains 18 residues. CDR3: CASSIKGTSDHSYNEQFF. Here the CDR3 DNA reads TGTGCCAGTAGTATAAAGGGGACTAGCGACCACTCCTACAATGAGCAGTTCTTC.

This clone was observed a single time. V gene TRBV3-1 (or the pseudogene TRBV3-2) combines with J gene TRBJ2-1; D remains unclear. This CDR3 contains 14 residues. V was cut by 4 bases and J by 2 bases, with 9 bases left in between. CDR1 LGHDT and CDR2 YNNKEL come from the germline V gene (reference sequence). In DNA, the CDR3 is TGTGCCAGCAGCCCCTCCCGGGCCTACAATGAGCAGTTCTTC. Encoded protein: CASSPSRAYNEQFF.

This chain uses TRBV4-1 with TRBJ2-1; TRBD2 is a possible D gene (6 bases). This CDR3 spans 14 amino acids. The germline V gene encodes CDR1 MGHRA and CDR2 YSYEKL. V dropped 7 bases and J dropped 8 bases, with 18 bases sitting between them. CDR3 nucleotides: TGCGCCAGCAAACCCTGGGAAGCGGGCGATGAGCAGTTCTTC. Amino acids: CASKPWEAGDEQFF.

Only one count was recorded for this clone. This chain uses TRBV3-1 (or the pseudogene TRBV3-2) with TRBJ1-3; D is uncertain. Trimming removed 4 bases from V and 9 bases from J, with 10 bases in between. The CDR3 is 12 amino acids. Germline V CDR1 and CDR2: LGHDT, YNNKEL (reference sequence). The DNA of the CDR3 is TGTGCCAGCAGCCCCCCGGGAGGCACCATATATTTT. Translated, it gives CASSPPGGTIYF.

V is TRBV9 and J is TRBJ2-5, with 12 bases fitting TRBD2. V was pared by 0 bases and J by 5 bases, with 8 bases of the junction left unmatched. Germline loops: CDR1 SGDLS, CDR2 YYNGEE. This CDR3 spans 17 amino acids. Here the CDR3 DNA reads TGTGCCAGCAGCGTAGCCCCGACTAGCGGGAGTGGGGAGACCCAGTACTTC. It translates to CASSVAPTSGSGETQYF.

The rearrangement joins TRBV30 to TRBJ2-1; 8 bases fit TRBD2. J was trimmed by 10 bases and V by 1 base; bases with no gene match: 3. Germline V CDR1 and CDR2: GTSNPN, SVGIG (reference sequence). The CDR3 has 12 amino acids. For the CDR3, the DNA is TGTGCCTGGAGTGGACTAGCGTGGGAGCAGTTCTTC. Encoded protein: CAWSGLAWEQFF.

J is TRBJ1-2 and V is TRBV14; possible D gene TRBD1, 5 bases. The CDR3 loop spans 14 amino acids. Germline CDR1 reads SGHDN; CDR2 reads FVKESK. Trimming took off 2 bases at V and 4 bases at J, with 11 bases between the two ends. The CDR3 is CASSQLGGAYGYTF. The CDR3 DNA sequence: TGTGCCAGCAGCCAACTGGGGGGAGCCTATGGCTACACCTTC.

The J gene is TRBJ2-1, the V gene TRBV15, with no clear D. Per the germline V gene, CDR1 is LNHNV and CDR2 is YYDKDF (reference sequence). The germline V and J ends were trimmed by 1 base and 5 bases, with 3 bases remaining between them. The CDR3 contains 12 residues. In nucleotides, the CDR3 is TGTGCCACCAGCAGAGCCAACAATGAGCAGTTCTTC. Its translation: CATSRANNEQFF.

The rearrangement joins TRBV5-5 to TRBJ2-3; 9 bases align to TRBD2. Germline lookup yields CDR1 SGHKS and CDR2 YYEKEE (reference sequence). This CDR3 has 17 amino acids. Trimming removed 1 base from V and 4 bases from J; junction bases left unmatched: 10. The CDR3 DNA reads TGTGCCAGCAGCTTGTTGACTAGCGGAGGGGGGGCAGATACGCAGTATTTT. This encodes CASSLLTSGGGADTQYF.

The chain is built from TRBV18 and TRBJ2-2; TRBD2 matches at 7 bases. After removal of 2 bases from V and 6 bases from J, the junction contained 9 bases not matched to a gene. The CDR3 consists of 16 residues. Germline CDR1 KGHSH, CDR2 LQKENI. DNA of the CDR3: TGTGCCAGCTCACCAAGGCCTGGGAGGGATGCCGGGGAGCTGTTTTTT. It is translated as CASSPRPGRDAGELFF.

The rearrangement joins TRBV5-4 to TRBJ1-2; 7 bases align to TRBD1. The CDR3 has 17 residues. The germline V gene encodes CDR1 SGHNT and CDR2 YYREEE (reference sequence). After removal of 4 bases from V and 8 bases from J, the junction contained 20 bases not matched to a gene. The CDR3, as DNA: TGTGCCAGCAGCGGACACACGACAGGGCGAACGGAGATGGGCTACACCTTC. Residues: CASSGHTTGRTEMGYTF.

The chain has TRBV13 and TRBJ1-2; D gene unclear. From germline, CDR1 is PRHDT and CDR2 FYEKMQ (reference sequence). V was clipped by 0 bases and J by 4 bases, with 12 bases between them. This CDR3 has 15 residues. The CDR3 DNA reads TGTGCCAGCAGCTTAGGCCAGCCCCGGGGCTATGGCTACACCTTC. Protein: CASSLGQPRGYGYTF.

This clone was picked up a small number of times. The chain has TRBV11-3 and TRBJ2-1, with 8 bases that match TRBD2. The CDR3 spans 17 residues. V lost 1 base, J lost 1 base, and 6 bases stayed unmatched. Germline CDR1 reads SGHNT; CDR2 reads YENEEA. The CDR3 DNA sequence: TGTGCCAGCAGCTTAGGTCGGGGGGGGCATTCCTACAATGAGCAGTTCTTC. Protein product: CASSLGRGGHSYNEQFF.

The chain combines TRBV7-7 with TRBJ2-7, with 10 bases matching TRBD1. The CDR3 extends over 17 amino acids. Germline-derived CDR1 and CDR2 are SSHAT and FNYEAQ (reference sequence). Germline trimming cut 7 bases from V and 0 bases from J; bases unmatched to any gene: 12. CDR3 amino acids: CASTTRQTGGISYEQYV. CDR3 coding DNA: TGTGCCAGCACCACAAGACAGACAGGGGGCATCTCCTACGAGCAGTACGTC.

This clone was detected once. The chain employs TRBV7-2 and TRBJ1-6; 10 positions agree with TRBD1. This CDR3 has 16 residues. Germline assignment: CDR1 SGHTA and CDR2 FQGNSA. V gave up 5 bases and J gave up 7 bases; unmatched junction bases: 8. In DNA, the CDR3 is TGTGCCAGCAGCCCTCCGGGACAGGGGCGCAATTCACCCCTCCACTTT. It is translated as CASSPPGQGRNSPLHF.

As concerns this clone: Other nucleotide sequences from this sample produce the same CDR3. The J gene is TRBJ1-1, the V gene TRBV9; tentatively, D is TRBD1 (5 bases). The V gene's germline CDR1 is SGDLS and CDR2 YYNGEE. The V end was cut by 4 bases, the J end by 4 bases, with 11 bases between. The CDR3 contains 13 residues. CDR3 in DNA: TGTGCCAGCAGCCTCGGGGGGTCCACTGAAGCTTTCTTT. Encoded protein: CASSLGGSTEAFF.

J is TRBJ2-1 and V is TRBV6-5; D might be TRBD2 (7 bases). The CDR3 extends over 14 amino acids. V lost 10 bases and J 8 bases, leaving 21 bases between the germline ends. Germline assignment: CDR1 MNHEY and CDR2 SVGAGI. CDR3 sequence reads: CATLGGLAGDEQFF. The CDR3 nucleotides are TGTGCCACCCTGGGGGGGCTAGCCGGGGATGAGCAGTTCTTC.

This chain links TRBV7-9 with TRBJ2-1; 11 positions agree with TRBD2. V shed 2 bases and J 3 bases; nucleotides not matched to a gene: 6. CDR1 and CDR2 (germline): SEHNR, FQNEAQ (reference sequence). The CDR3 runs 17 residues. The CDR3 is CASSLPSGLAGYNEQFF. CDR3 DNA: TGTGCCAGCAGCTTACCAAGCGGACTAGCGGGCTACAATGAGCAGTTCTTC. The full variable domain, its missing parts supplied by reference TRBV7-9 and TRBJ2-1, is DTGVSQNPRHKITKRGQNVTFRCDPISEHNRLYWYRQTLGQGPEFLTYFQNEAQLEKSRLLSDRFSAERPKGSFSTLEIQRTEQGDSAMYLCASSLPSGLAGYNEQFFGPGTRLTVL.

The chain combines TRBV27 with TRBJ1-5; 7 nucleotides match TRBD1. CDR3 length equals 14 residues. V shed 0 bases and J 7 bases; nucleotides not matched to a gene: 3. Germline CDR1 reads MNHEY; CDR2 reads SMNVEV (reference sequence). The CDR3 is CASSLSRTGQPQHF. As DNA, the CDR3 is TGTGCCAGCAGTTTATCCCGGACAGGCCAGCCCCAGCATTTT.

V usage is TRBV5-4 and J usage is TRBJ2-3; the match to TRBD2 covers 12 bases. From germline, CDR1 is SGHNT and CDR2 YYREEE (reference sequence). The junction had 2 bases not matched to a gene; V was cut back by 4 bases and J by 2 bases. This CDR3 region has 15 residues. The CDR3 loop is CASSPSGGDTDTQYF. The DNA of the CDR3 is TGTGCCAGCAGCCCTAGCGGGGGGGACACAGATACGCAGTATTTT.